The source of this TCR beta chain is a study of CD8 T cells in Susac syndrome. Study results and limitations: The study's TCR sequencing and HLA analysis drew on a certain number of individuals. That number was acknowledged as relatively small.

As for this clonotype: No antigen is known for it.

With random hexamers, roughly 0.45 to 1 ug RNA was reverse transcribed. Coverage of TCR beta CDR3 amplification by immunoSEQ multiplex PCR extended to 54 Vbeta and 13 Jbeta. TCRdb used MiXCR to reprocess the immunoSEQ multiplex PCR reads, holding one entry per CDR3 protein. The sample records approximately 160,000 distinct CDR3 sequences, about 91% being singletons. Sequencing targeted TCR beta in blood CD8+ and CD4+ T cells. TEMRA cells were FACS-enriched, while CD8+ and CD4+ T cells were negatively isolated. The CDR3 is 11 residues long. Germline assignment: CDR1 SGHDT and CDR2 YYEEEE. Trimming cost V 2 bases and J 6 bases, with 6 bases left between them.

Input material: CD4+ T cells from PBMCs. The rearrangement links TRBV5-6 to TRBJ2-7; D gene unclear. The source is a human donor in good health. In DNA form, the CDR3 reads TGTGCCAGCAGCTTCCAATCCGAGCAGTACTTC. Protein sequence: CASSFQSEQYF.